The source of this T cell receptor beta chain is a study of cytomegalovirus exposure and HLA in healthy donors. Study background: Around 180 million T cells yielded 90 million to 130 million unique TCR beta sequences, as an earlier analysis found. The Caucasian-associated ancestry cluster contained 81% of the approximately 420 genotyped donors. General study results and limits: CMV serostatus was the only immune exposure information that was available. In vitro testing confirmed a few CMV-associated chains as specific for CMV antigens.

V was shortened by 8 bases and J by 5 bases, with 20 bases between the two germline ends. The CDR3 spans 15 residues. Per germline, CDR1 SNHLY and CDR2 FYNNEI. A multiplex PCR was run with 60 Vbeta primers and 13 Jbeta primers. The data were produced by immunoSEQ multiplex PCR, yet TCRdb's version contains in-frame clones alone and is incomplete. The sample consists of 150,000 or so clones, around 70% of them appearing once. Turning to this clone: As yet, its antigen is unknown.

The sequenced sample was PBMCs. This receptor was taken from a male donor in good health and CMV-seronegative. The genes are TRBV2 and TRBJ2-3, with D possibly matching TRBD1 (7 bases). CDR3 sequence: CASGADHRGGDTQYF. The CDR3 DNA is TGTGCCAGCGGTGCAGATCACAGGGGAGGAGATACGCAGTATTTT. The variable domain in full, completed from reference TRBV2 and TRBJ2-3, reads EPEVTQTPSHQVTQMGQEVILRCVPISNHLYFYWYRQILGQKVEFLVSFYNNEISEKSEIFDDQFSVERPDGSNFTLKIRSTKLEDSAMYFCASGADHRGGDTQYFGPGTRLTVL.